These T cell receptor beta chains were read from a single sample in a study of T cell responses to AZD1222 COVID-19 vaccine. The method was immunoSEQ multiplex PCR; TCRdb's version includes in-frame clones alone and lacks a portion of them. Among 100,000 to 150,000 clones listed, about 91% were seen once. Source: peripheral blood, taken 28 days after the second AZD1222 dose. The receptors derive from an adult who received the AZD1222 COVID-19 vaccine. Each CDR3 is given with its conserved first and last residue.

TRBJ1-1 | TRBV7-2 | CASSLRDINTEAFF
TRBJ2-3 | TRBV7-8 | CASSLVTASSTDTQYF
TRBJ1-1 | TRBV18 | CASLTGADTEAFF
TRBJ2-6 | TRBV7-9 | CATIGRRGANVLTF
TRBJ2-3 | TRBV9 | CASSYSSSSTDTQYF
TRBJ1-2 | TRBV2 | CASSTISYGYTF
TRBJ1-6 | TRBV30 | CAWRTGGGSPLHF
TRBJ1-5 | TRBV18 | CASSPGHLSNQPQHF
TRBJ2-5 | TRBV25-1 | CASTSGAEETQYF
TRBJ2-6 | TRBV5-1 | CASSPGTGTGANVLTF
TRBJ2-3 | TRBV30 | CAWSRGTDTQYF
TRBJ2-3 | TRBV7-9 | CASSDVDTQYF
TRBJ2-4 | TRBV5-1 | CASSLQAMRDIQYF
TRBJ1-3 | TRBV19 | CASRTLSGNTIYF
TRBJ1-2 | TRBV2 | CASSEGSWVNYGYTF
TRBJ2-5 | TRBV7-6 | CASSSKRGAFQETQYF
TRBJ1-1 | TRBV2 | CASSPGGVGAEAFF
TRBJ2-3 | TRBV7-2 | CASSPSRGRTDTQYF
TRBJ2-1 | TRBV9 | CASSVGAGSAYNEQFF
TRBJ1-4 | TRBV10-3 | CAISERGGTSEKLFF
TRBJ1-3 | TRBV10-2 | CASRARAIGNTIYF
TRBJ2-1 | TRBV10-3 | CATGRLAGYNEQFF
TRBJ1-4 | TRBV18 | CASSPTGPNEKLFF
TRBJ2-7 | TRBV29-1 | CSVLDPGGSYEQYF
TRBJ1-1 | TRBV6-5 | CASTRGTEAFF
TRBJ1-5 | TRBV29-1 | CSVVYAGSYSNQPQHF
TRBJ1-2 | TRBV3-1/TRBV3-2 | CASSQDTYGYTF
TRBJ1-2 | TRBV11-3 | CASSLDLATGEGYTF
TRBJ2-2 | TRBV3-1/TRBV3-2 | CASSQTRTGGTGELFF
TRBJ1-3 | TRBV10-3 | CAISERGGQGAGNTIYF
TRBJ2-1 | TRBV4-1 | CASSQGEYLGNEQFF
TRBJ1-4 | TRBV11-2 | CASSPRGQANEKLFF
TRBJ1-3 | TRBV7-8 | CASSLAGPGNTIYF
TRBJ2-3 | TRBV18 | CASSPRAPTSTDTQYF
TRBJ2-7 | TRBV19 | CASSFQGESSYEQYF
TRBJ1-1 | TRBV6-5 | CAGRGTVNTEAFF
TRBJ1-6 | TRBV14 | CASSRQGLDSPLHF
TRBJ1-1 | TRBV29-1 | CSVPGLNNAEAFF
TRBJ1-2 | TRBV28 | CASRSRGGVNYGYTF
TRBJ1-1 | TRBV27 | CASRKGHTNTEAFF
TRBJ2-1 | TRBV6-5 | CASWVAGGGRGEQFF
TRBJ2-5 | TRBV5-1 | CASSLAGVPGQETQYF
TRBJ1-1 | TRBV7-2 | CASSSDTGTEAFF
TRBJ1-1 | TRBV5-1 | CASRTGSAEAFF
TRBJ1-1 | TRBV20-1 | CSAREDRAAFF
TRBJ2-3 | TRBV5-1 | CASSRAQGPDTQYF
TRBJ2-1 | TRBV12-3/TRBV12-4 | CASSSIQRNEQFF
TRBJ2-3 | TRBV6-5 | CASNLGQFSTDTQYF
TRBJ1-2 | TRBV5-1 | CASRRTSYGYTF
TRBJ1-6 | TRBV27 | CASSFAQGYTLRSPLHF
TRBJ1-5 | TRBV7-2 | CASSLVGAGGNQPQHF